This T cell receptor (beta chain) was captured in a study of immune evolution from preneoplasia to lung adenocarcinoma. This CDR3 has 15 amino acids. Losses at the gene ends were 5 bases for V and 4 bases for J; bases not matched to a gene: 7. CDR1 is SGHNT, CDR2 YENEEA, per germline. Note on this clone: Its antigen is currently unknown.

Whole-study results and caveats: T cell clonality was higher in KRAS-mutant than EGFR-mutant or wild-type nodules.

The table came from immunoSEQ multiplex PCR; TCRdb's copy has only in-frame clones and leaves some out. The table includes more than 12,000 clones, roughly 80% detected once. The chain has TRBV11-3 and TRBJ1-3; 8 bases map to TRBD1. The source material was FFPE minimally invasive lung adenocarcinoma tissue. This sequence was found in a person aged 60-79 years with lung adenocarcinoma. Written as DNA, the CDR3 is TGTGCCAGCAGCGTCAGGGGGCGCACCGGAAACACCATATATTTT. Translated: CASSVRGRTGNTIYF. Supplemented by reference TRBV11-3 and TRBJ1-3, the full variable domain reads EAGVVQSPRYKIIEKKQPVAFWCNPISGHNTLYWYLQNLGQGPELLIRYENEEAVDDSQLPKDRFSAERLKGVDSTLKIQPAELGDSAVYLCASSVRGRTGNTIYFGEGSWLTVV.